A single T cell receptor beta chain is shown here with its context. The antigen remains unidentified. The PCR ran on 60 Vbeta and 13 Jbeta primers. The data were produced by immunoSEQ multiplex PCR, yet TCRdb's version contains in-frame clones alone and is incomplete. Of roughly 110,000 clones in the sample, about 70% were seen once. Germline V lookup: CDR1 MDHEN, CDR2 SYDVKM. V shed 4 bases and J shed 7 bases, with 17 bases lying between them. The CDR3 has 15 amino acids. The data belong to a study of cytomegalovirus exposure and HLA in healthy donors. Study in general: Early released data comprised tens of millions of unique TCRs from HLA-typed donors.

Overall study results and limits: The likely origin of a cluster of highly shared sequence variants was a sequencing artifact. Donor immune exposure was known only as CMV serostatus.

Sequenced sample: PBMCs. This clonotype was obtained from a boy between 10 and 17 years old in good health and CMV-seronegative. The chain employs TRBV28 and TRBJ2-1; possible D gene TRBD2, 7 bases. The CDR3 nucleotides are TGTGCCAGCAGTTCAAATCGGGGGGCGCGGAATGAGCAGTTCTTC. This encodes CASSSNRGARNEQFF.